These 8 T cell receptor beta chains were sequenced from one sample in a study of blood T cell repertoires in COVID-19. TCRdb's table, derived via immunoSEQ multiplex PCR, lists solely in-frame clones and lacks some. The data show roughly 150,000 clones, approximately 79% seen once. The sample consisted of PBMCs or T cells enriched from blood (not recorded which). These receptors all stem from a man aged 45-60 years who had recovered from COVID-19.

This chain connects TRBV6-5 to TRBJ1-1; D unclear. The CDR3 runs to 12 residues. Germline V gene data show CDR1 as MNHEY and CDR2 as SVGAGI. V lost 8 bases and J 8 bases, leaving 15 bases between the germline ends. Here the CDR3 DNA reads TGTGCCAGCTCCCGCGTTTCTAAAGAAGCTTTCTTT. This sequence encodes CASSRVSKEAFF.

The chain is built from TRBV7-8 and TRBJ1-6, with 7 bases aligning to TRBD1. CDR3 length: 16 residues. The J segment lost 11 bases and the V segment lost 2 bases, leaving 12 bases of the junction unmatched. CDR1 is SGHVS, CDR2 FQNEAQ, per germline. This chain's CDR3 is CASSLTPIGTAAPLHF. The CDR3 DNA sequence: TGTGCCAGCAGCTTAACCCCGATTGGGACAGCTGCACCCCTCCACTTT. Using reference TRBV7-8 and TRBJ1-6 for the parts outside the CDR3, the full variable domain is GAGVSQSPRYKVAKRGQDVALRCDPISGHVSLFWYQQALGQGPEFLTYFQNEAQLDKSGLPSDRFFAERPEGSVSTLKIQRTQQEDSAVYLCASSLTPIGTAAPLHFGNGTRLTVT.

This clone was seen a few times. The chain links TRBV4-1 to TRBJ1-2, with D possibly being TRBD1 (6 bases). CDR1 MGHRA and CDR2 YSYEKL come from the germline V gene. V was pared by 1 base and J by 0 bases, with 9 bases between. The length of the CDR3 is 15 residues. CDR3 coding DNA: TGCGCCAGCAGCCAAGGACAGGTCTCTAACTATGGCTACACCTTC. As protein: CASSQGQVSNYGYTF.

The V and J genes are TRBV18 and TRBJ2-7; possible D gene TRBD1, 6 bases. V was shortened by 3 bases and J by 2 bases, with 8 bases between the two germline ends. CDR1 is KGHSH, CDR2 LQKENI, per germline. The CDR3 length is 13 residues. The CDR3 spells CASSPRTAYEQYF. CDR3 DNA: TGTGCCAGCTCACCTCGGACAGCCTACGAGCAGTACTTC.

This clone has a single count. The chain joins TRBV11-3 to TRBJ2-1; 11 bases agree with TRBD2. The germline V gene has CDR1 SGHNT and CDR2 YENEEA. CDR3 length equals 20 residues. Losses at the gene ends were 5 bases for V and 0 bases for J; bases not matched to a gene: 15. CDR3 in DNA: TGTGCCAGCAGCCCAAGGGGTGGACTAGCGGGCGAGAGCTCCTACAATGAGCAGTTCTTC. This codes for CASSPRGGLAGESSYNEQFF.

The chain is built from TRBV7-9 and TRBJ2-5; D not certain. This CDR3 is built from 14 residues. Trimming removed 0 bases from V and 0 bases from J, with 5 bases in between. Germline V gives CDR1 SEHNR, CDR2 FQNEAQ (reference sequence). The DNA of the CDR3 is TGTGCCAGCAGCTTAGCCACTCACCAAGAGACCCAGTACTTC. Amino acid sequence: CASSLATHQETQYF.

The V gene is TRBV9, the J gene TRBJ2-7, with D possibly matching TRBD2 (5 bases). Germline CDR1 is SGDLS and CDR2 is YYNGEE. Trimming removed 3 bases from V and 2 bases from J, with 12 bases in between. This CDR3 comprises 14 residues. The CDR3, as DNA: TGTGCCAGCAGCGAGACTACAGAGGCCTACGAGCAGTACTTC. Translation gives CASSETTEAYEQYF.

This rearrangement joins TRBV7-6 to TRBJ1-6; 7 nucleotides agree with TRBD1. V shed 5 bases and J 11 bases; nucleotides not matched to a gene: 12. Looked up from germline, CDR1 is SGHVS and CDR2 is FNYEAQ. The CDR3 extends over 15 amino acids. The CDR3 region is CASSVNQGVGAPLHF. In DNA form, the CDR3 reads TGTGCCAGCAGCGTAAACCAGGGGGTCGGGGCACCCCTCCACTTT.